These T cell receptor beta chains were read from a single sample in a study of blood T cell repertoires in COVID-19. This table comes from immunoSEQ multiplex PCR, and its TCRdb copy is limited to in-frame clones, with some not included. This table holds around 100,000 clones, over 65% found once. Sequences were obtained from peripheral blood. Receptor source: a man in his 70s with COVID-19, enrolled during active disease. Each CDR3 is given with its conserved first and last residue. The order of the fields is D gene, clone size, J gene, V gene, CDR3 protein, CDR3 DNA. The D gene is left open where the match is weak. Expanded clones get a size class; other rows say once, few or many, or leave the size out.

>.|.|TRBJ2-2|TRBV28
CASSIPTGTGELFF
TGTGCCAGCAGTATCCCGACGGGCACCGGGGAGCTGTTTTTT
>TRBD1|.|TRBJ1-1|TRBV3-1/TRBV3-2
CASSAPKTGEIAFF
TGTGCCAGCAGCGCTCCTAAGACAGGGGAGATCGCTTTCTTT
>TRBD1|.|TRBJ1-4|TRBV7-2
CASSPRTGEEKLFF
TGTGCCAGCAGCCCCCGGACAGGGGAGGAAAAACTGTTTTTT
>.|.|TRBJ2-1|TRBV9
CASSTARGAYNEQFF
TGTGCCAGCAGCACAGCGCGCGGGGCTTATAATGAGCAGTTCTTC
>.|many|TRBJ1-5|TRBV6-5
CASSYELNQPQHF
TGTGCCAGCAGTTATGAGTTAAATCAGCCCCAGCATTTT
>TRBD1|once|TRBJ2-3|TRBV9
CASSVGDRGLAGTDTQYF
TGTGCCAGCAGCGTAGGGGACAGGGGCCTAGCGGGCACAGATACGCAGTATTTT
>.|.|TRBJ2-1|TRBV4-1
CASSQDPGFVSHEQFF
TGCGCCAGCAGCCAAGATCCAGGGTTCGTTTCCCATGAGCAGTTCTTC
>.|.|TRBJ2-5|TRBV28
CASRTGETQYF
TGTGCCAGCAGGACGGGAGAGACCCAGTACTTC
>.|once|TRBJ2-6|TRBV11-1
CASSSQGTGANVLTF
TGTGCCAGCAGCTCCCAGGGTACTGGGGCCAACGTCCTGACTTTC
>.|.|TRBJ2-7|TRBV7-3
CASSLGADRRRFGEQYF
TGTGCCAGCAGCTTAGGGGCCGACAGGCGGCGTTTTGGCGAGCAGTACTTC
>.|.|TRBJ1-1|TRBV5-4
CASSYRSGVNTEAFF
TGTGCCAGCAGCTACCGGTCGGGGGTGAACACTGAAGCTTTCTTT
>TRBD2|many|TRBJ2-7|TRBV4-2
CASSPGTSGIYEQYF
TGTGCCAGCAGCCCAGGGACTAGCGGGATCTACGAGCAGTACTTC
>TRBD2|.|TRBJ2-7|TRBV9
CASSVDGLAGVDEQYF
TGTGCCAGCAGCGTAGACGGTCTAGCGGGAGTGGACGAGCAGTACTTC
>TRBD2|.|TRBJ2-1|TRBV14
CASSRIAGVYYNEQFF
TGTGCCAGCAGCCGAATAGCGGGAGTGTACTACAATGAGCAGTTCTTC
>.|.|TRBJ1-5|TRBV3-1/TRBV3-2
CASSRQSLHPLVGRNQPQHF
TGTGCCAGCAGCCGACAGTCGCTACACCCCCTCGTGGGGCGAAATCAGCCCCAGCATTTT
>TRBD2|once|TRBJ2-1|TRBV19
CASTLGGSTSYNEQFF
TGTGCCAGTACCCTCGGCGGGAGTACTTCCTACAATGAGCAGTTCTTC